This T cell receptor (beta chain) was captured in a study of early T cells in non-severe SARS-CoV-2 infection. The wider study: Bulk RNA from unsorted whole blood was sequenced; chains were unpaired.

Each single cDNA molecule received a unique molecular identifier. A single record per CDR3 protein comes from TCRdb applying MiXCR to the 5' RACE reads. The sample includes about 33,000 distinct CDR3 sequences, 3.9% seen only once; the top ten take more than 8%. This clonotype was detected many times. Germline V lookup: CDR1 SNHLY, CDR2 FYNNEI. The CDR3 sequence is 19 residues long. V dropped 4 bases and J dropped 0; count of bases not matched to a gene: 13. The chain joins TRBV2 to TRBJ1-5; 9 bases line up with TRBD1. Sequencing input: whole blood. This sequence was found in an adult who was a healthcare worker with PCR-confirmed SARS-CoV-2 infection or an uninfected control (not recorded which). This chain's CDR3 is CASSGPTDRGSNSNQPQHF. The CDR3 DNA is TGTGCCAGCAGTGGGCCTACGGACAGGGGATCTAATAGCAATCAGCCCCAGCATTTT.